This T cell receptor (beta chain) stems from a study of early T cells in non-severe SARS-CoV-2 infection. Study-wide background: Sequenced material consisted of bulk RNA (from unsorted whole blood), and chains were unpaired. General study results and limits: Reliance on VDJdb matching favored anti-spike CD8 responses; private and CD4 specificities were missed.

Attachment of unique molecular identifiers to individual cDNA molecules was performed. TCRdb fed the 5' RACE reads into MiXCR, producing one record per CDR3 protein. Counted here are 30,000 to 35,000 distinct CDR3 sequences, approximately 7% occurring once; the ten biggest clones make up 4% to 5%. The germline V and J ends were trimmed by 1 base and 2 bases, with 12 bases remaining between them. Germline-derived CDR1 and CDR2 are MNHNS and SASEGT. The CDR3 has 15 residues. This clonotype came up a few times. The target antigen is unknown. This clonotype originated in an adult who was a healthcare worker with PCR-confirmed SARS-CoV-2 infection or an uninfected control (not recorded which). The sample taken for sequencing was whole blood. The rearrangement joins TRBV6-1 to TRBJ2-7, with D possibly being TRBD1 (6 bases). The CDR3 protein is CASSEGGLGTYEQYF. CDR3 nucleotide sequence: TGTGCCAGCAGTGAAGGGGGGCTTGGGACCTACGAGCAGTACTTC.